One T cell receptor beta chain is described in this entry. The specificity of this receptor is unknown. At one of its ends the junction is not consistent with the germline gene, which may arise from a read error. The CDR3 end falls 3 residues outside the read, so it is completed with the germline J gene. The CDR3 covers 14 residues, taking in both the cysteine and the phenylalanine. Of the CDR3's DNA, 33 bases were read; they are in frame from base 1. CDR1 SGHDN and CDR2 FVKESK were looked up in the germline V gene. The data belong to a study of T cells in women clearing cervical HPV infection (dated by TCRdb to the late 2010s). At the level of the whole study: Cases were roughly 23 women with histologically confirmed HPV16-related CIN3 or worse, including a couple of invasive cancers. Blood from cases was drawn at the visit where the lesion was first identified, while blood from controls was drawn once the infection was no longer detected. HLA typing was available for only a few women, so HLA type could not be excluded as a confounder. Five blinded duplicates per group were added as quality controls, so that 60 or so samples were obtained: 50 or so participants and 10 replicates. Controls were around 23 women whose single incident HPV16 infection cleared within 12 months without precancer or cancer developing. Cases were matched to controls by age within five years and by the year the sample was collected. Nested within Costa Rica's Guanacaste HPV Natural History Study, an exploratory proof-of-principle case-control study compared TCR repertoires across cervical HPV16 outcomes. For cases, a median interval of nearly 150 days, with an interquartile range of roughly 80 to 200 days, was observed between lesion detection and blood sampling. The parent cohort enrolled about 10,000 women aged 18 or older in Guanacaste, Costa Rica, during about 1993 to 1994 and followed them for approximately 7 years. Cases had a median age of almost 35 years compared with 38 for controls, and baseline characteristics showed no significant differences between the groups. Points the paper makes about the study in general: Significantly higher TCR repertoire richness was observed in CIN3+ cases than in controls across sequencing depths, whereas no difference in evenness was found. Lower TRBV6-7 relative abundance was observed in cases than in controls (around 0.1% versus 0.15%; Bonferroni P = 0.0008). The cross-sectional design could not show whether associations preceded infection or resulted from it; effector/memory subsets and HPV-specific T cells were not isolated. Because the number of T cells in each sample was unknown, differences in richness could reflect differing T-cell content rather than repertoire biology. Random forest classifiers that combined richness and V gene abundances separated cases from controls with an estimated AUC of less than 0.85.

TCR beta CDR3 regions were amplified by multiplex PCR from an average of about 1,100 ng genomic DNA per sample using the immunoSEQ assay. To correct primer bias, the assay used a complete synthetic TCR repertoire to set an amplification baseline. The amplicons were sequenced using the Illumina platform. On the authors' methods: Error correction of the sequences involved clustering with frequency ratios plus a modified nearest-neighbor algorithm, after which the sequences were analyzed in the immunoSEQ Analyzer using IMGT gene definitions. At each rarefaction depth, TCR richness and evenness were averaged over 20 rarefaction repeats, and samples with fewer sequences than the depth were excluded. Relative abundances of V, D and J genes were compared between groups using Wilcoxon rank sum tests, with FDR correction applied. Blinded duplicates gave an intraclass correlation of under 97% for TCR richness and an average of 76.4% across some 69 gene segments. Drawn from immuneACCESS, this table holds only the in-frame rearrangements with V and J called that TCRdb kept. Clones are partly lost; checked studies trace under half to an unresolved V gene and leave the rest unexplained. The V and J calls and clone size come from that table; D and trimming were worked out from the DNA. The sample table includes more than 25,000 clones. Of the sample, 20% to 25% falls within the top ten clones.

Every participant had a single incident cervical HPV16 infection, and prevalent HPV16 infections were excluded. Cervical HPV DNA was detected by MY09/MY11 PCR and genotyped by dot-blot hybridization. Fifteen mL of heparinized blood were centrifuged, and the buffy coat was split into aliquots, frozen at -30 degrees C, and then kept at -80 degrees C. QIAGEN kits were used to extract genomic DNA from buffy coat specimens. The V and J segments used are TRBV14 and TRBJ1-1, and perhaps TRBD1 as D gene, on 5 matching bases. This sequence was found in a woman between 18 and 69 years old with a cervical HPV16 infection that either progressed to CIN3+ or cleared (not recorded which). The sample comprised blood buffy coat. The covered CDR3 bases are TGTACCAGCAGCCAAGTAGGCCAGGGAGCTGAA. The translation is CTSSQVGQGAE. The full CDR3 protein is CTSSQVGQGAEAFF.